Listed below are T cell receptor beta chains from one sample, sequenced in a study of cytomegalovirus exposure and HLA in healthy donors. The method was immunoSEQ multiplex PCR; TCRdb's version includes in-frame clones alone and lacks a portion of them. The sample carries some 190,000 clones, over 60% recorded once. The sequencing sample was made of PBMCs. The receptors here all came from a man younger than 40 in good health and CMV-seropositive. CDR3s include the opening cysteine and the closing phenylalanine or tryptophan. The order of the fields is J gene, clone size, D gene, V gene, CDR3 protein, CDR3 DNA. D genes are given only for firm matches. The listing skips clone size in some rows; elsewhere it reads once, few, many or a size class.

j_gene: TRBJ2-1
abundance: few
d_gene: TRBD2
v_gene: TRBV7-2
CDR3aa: CASSPVGLAEIEQFF
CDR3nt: TGTGCCAGCAGCCCCGTTGGGCTAGCGGAGATTGAGCAGTTCTTC

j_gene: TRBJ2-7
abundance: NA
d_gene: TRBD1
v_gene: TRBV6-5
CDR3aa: CASSPGQGTYEQYF
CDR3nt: TGTGCCAGCAGTCCGGGACAGGGGACCTACGAGCAGTACTTC

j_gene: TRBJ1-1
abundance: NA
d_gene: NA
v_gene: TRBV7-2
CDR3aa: CASSPSSGGGTEAFF
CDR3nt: TGTGCCAGCAGCCCCTCGTCGGGCGGGGGCACTGAAGCTTTCTTT

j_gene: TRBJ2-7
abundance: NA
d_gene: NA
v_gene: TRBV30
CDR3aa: CAWSGGVIYEQYF
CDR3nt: TGTGCCTGGAGTGGCGGGGTAATCTACGAGCAGTACTTC

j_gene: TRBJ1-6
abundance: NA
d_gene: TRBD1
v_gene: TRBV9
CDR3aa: CASSVTGTGVRSPLHF
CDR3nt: TGTGCCAGCAGCGTGACCGGGACAGGGGTACGATCACCCCTCCACTTT

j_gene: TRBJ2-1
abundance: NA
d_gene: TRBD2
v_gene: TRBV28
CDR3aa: CATKRESPNEQFF
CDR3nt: TGTGCCACCAAGCGGGAGTCCCCCAATGAGCAGTTCTTC

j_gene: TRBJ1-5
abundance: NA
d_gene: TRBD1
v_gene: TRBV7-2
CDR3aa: CASSSSGGGNQPQHF
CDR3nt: TGTGCCAGCAGCTCCTCAGGGGGCGGAAATCAGCCCCAGCATTTT

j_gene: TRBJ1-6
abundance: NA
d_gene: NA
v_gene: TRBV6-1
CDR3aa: CASSNGSGYSPLHF
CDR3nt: TGTGCCAGCAGTAACGGGAGCGGATATTCACCCCTCCACTTT

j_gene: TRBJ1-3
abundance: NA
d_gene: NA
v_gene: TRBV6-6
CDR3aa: CASSPLTGNTIYF
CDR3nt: TGTGCCAGCAGTCCCCTTACTGGAAACACCATATATTTT

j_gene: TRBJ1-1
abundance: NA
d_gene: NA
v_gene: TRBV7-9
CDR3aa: CASSLGGVMNTEAFF
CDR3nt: TGTGCCAGCAGCTTAGGGGGGGTCATGAACACTGAAGCTTTCTTT

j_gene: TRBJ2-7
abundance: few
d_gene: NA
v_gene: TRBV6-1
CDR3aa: CASNIGNGPYEQYF
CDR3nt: TGTGCCAGCAATATCGGGAACGGGCCCTACGAGCAGTACTTC

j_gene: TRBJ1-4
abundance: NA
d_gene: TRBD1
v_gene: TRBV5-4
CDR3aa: CASSFGQGEPEKLFF
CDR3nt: TGTGCCAGCAGCTTCGGACAGGGAGAACCTGAAAAACTGTTTTTT

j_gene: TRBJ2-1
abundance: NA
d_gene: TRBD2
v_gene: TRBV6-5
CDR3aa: CASRSGTSGYNEQFF
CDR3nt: TGTGCCAGCCGCTCCGGGACTAGCGGGTACAATGAGCAGTTCTTC

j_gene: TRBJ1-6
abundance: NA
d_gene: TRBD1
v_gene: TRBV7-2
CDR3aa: CASSPQGYIGSPLHF
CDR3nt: TGTGCCAGCAGTCCACAGGGGTATATTGGTTCACCCCTCCACTTT

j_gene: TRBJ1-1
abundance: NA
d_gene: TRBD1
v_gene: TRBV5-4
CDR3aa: CASSVDRGLVGAFF
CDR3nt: TGTGCCAGCAGCGTTGACAGGGGGCTAGTTGGAGCTTTCTTT

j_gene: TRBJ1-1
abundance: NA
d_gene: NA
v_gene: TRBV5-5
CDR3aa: CASSPTAGLAFF
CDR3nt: TGTGCCAGCAGCCCAACAGCAGGGTTAGCTTTCTTT

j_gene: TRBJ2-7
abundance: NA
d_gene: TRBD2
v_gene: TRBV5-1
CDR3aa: CASSETGTSGNYEQYF
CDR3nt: TGCGCCAGCAGCGAAACCGGGACTAGCGGGAACTACGAGCAGTACTTC

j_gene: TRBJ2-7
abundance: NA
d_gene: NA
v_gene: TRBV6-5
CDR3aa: CASSYSGPSSYEQYF
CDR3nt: TGTGCCAGCAGTTACTCGGGGCCGTCGTCCTACGAGCAGTACTTC

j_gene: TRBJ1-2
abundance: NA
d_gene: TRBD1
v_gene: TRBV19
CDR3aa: CASSPDRGFNYGYTF
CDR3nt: TGTGCCAGTAGTCCGGACAGGGGCTTTAACTATGGCTACACCTTC

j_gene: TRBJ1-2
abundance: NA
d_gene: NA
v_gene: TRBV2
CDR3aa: CASSVRPGTVYGYTF
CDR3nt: TGTGCCAGCAGTGTCCGGCCCGGGACTGTCTATGGCTACACCTTC

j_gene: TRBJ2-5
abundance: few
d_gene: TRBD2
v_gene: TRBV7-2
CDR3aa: CASSLEGLATSTQYF
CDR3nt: TGTGCCAGCAGCTTAGAGGGACTAGCGACTTCGACCCAGTACTTC